This entry is about one T cell receptor (beta chain). No antigen is known for it. Universal primer sites and UMIs were introduced during 5'RACE template-switching synthesis of TCR cDNA. MiXCR, run by TCRdb on the 5' RACE reads, gives a single entry per CDR3 protein. The data hold approximately 330,000 distinct CDR3 sequences, with around 12% observed a single time. This entry belongs to a study of T cells after yellow fever vaccination. Study overall: Any fraction with a low cell number was prepared using SMART-Seq v4 Ultra Low Input.

Study-level points and caveats: Reappearing after the booster were most of the clones from primary vaccination (about 96% CD4, approximately 89% CD8).

There are 13 residues in the CDR3. The ends were cut back, 3 bases at V and 10 bases at J, with 15 bases in the middle. The starting material was CD4+ T cells sorted from PBMCs, obtained 15 days after the yellow fever booster vaccination. The source is a man between 18 and 29 years old who received the YFV17D yellow fever vaccine. The J gene is TRBJ1-1, the V gene TRBV12-3 or TRBV12-4; D not resolved. CDR3 sequence: CASSFGFSGGAFF. CDR3 DNA: TGTGCCAGCAGTTTTGGTTTCTCGGGCGGAGCTTTCTTT.